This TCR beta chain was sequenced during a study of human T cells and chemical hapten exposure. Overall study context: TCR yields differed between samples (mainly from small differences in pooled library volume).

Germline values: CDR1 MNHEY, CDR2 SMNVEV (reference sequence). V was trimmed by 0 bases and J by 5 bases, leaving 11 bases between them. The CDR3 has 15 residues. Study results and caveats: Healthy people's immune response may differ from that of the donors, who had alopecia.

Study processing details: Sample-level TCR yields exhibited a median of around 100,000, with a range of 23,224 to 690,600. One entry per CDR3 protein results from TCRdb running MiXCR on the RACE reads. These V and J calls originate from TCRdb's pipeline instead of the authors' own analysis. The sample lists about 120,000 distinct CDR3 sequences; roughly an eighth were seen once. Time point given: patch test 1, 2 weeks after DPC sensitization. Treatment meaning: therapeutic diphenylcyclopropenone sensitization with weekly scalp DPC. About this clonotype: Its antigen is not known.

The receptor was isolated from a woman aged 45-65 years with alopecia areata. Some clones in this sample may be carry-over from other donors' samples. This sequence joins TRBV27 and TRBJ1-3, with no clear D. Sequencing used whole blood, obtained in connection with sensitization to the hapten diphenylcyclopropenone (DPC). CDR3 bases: TGTGCCAGCAGTTTATCGAGGCCAATCAGAAACACCATATATTTT. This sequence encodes CASSLSRPIRNTIYF.